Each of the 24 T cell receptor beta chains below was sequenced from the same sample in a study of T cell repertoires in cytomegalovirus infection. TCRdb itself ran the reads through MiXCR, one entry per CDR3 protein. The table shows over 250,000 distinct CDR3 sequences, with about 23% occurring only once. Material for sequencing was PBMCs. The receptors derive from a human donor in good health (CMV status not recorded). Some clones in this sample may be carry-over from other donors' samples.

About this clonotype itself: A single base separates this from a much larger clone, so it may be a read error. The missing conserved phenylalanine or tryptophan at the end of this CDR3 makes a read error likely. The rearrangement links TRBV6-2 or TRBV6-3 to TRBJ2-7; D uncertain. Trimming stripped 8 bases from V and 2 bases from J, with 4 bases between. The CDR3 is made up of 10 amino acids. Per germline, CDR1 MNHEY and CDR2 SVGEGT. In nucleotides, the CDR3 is TGTGCCAGCGGTACCTACGAGCAGTACCTC. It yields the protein CASGTYEQYL.

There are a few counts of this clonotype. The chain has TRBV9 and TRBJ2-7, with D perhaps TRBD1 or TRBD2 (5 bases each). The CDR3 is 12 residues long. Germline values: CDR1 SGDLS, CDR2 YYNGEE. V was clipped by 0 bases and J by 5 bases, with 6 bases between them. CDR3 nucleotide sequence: TGTGCCAGCAGCGTAGGGGACCACGAGCAGTACTTC. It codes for CASSVGDHEQYF.

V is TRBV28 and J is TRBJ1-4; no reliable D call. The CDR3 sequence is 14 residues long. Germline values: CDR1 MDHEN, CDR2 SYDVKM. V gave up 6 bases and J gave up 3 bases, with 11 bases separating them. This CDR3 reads CASRSTPANEKLFF. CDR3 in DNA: TGTGCCAGCAGATCGACACCCGCTAATGAAAAACTGTTTTTT.

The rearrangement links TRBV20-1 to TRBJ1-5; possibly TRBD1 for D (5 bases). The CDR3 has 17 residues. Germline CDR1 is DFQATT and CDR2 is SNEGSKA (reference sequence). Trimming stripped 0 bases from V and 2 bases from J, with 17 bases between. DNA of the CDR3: TGCAGTGCTAGAGACGCCCGGGGCCCAGAGGGCAATCAGCCCCAGCATTTT. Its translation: CSARDARGPEGNQPQHF.

CDR3 nucleotides: TGTGCCAGCAGTTTAAAGGTGTGGCAGTACTTC. Residues: CASSLKVWQYF. V and J are TRBV28 and TRBJ2-7; D uncertain. This CDR3 has 11 residues. V was cut by 2 bases and J by 9 bases, with 8 bases left in between. Germline-derived CDR1 and CDR2 are MDHEN and SYDVKM.

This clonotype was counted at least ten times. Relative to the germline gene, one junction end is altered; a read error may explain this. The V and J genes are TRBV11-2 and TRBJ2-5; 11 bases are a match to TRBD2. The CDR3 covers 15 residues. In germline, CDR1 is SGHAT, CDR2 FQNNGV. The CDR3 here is CASRLALAGAETQYF. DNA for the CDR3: TGTGCCAGCAGATTAGCACTAGCGGGAGCGGAGACCCAGTACTTC.

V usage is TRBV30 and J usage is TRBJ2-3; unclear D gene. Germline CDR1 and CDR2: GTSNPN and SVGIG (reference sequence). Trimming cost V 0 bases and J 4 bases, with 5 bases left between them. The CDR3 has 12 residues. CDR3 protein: CAWSVGADTQYF. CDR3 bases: TGTGCCTGGAGTGTCGGTGCAGATACGCAGTATTTT.

The DNA for the CDR3 is TGTGCCAGCAGACGCGGGACAGAAAACGAGCAGTACGTC. Translation gives CASRRGTENEQYV. This chain joins TRBV6-6 and TRBJ2-7; TRBD1 might be the D (7 bases). CDR3 length equals 13 residues. The germline V gene encodes CDR1 MNHNY and CDR2 SVGAGI (reference sequence). The V and J ends lost 6 bases and 5 bases respectively, with 14 bases between them.

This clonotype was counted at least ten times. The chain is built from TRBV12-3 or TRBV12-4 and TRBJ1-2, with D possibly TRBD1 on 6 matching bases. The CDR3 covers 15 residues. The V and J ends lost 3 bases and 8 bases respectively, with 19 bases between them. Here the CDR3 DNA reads TGTGCCAGCAGTTTTAGCCTCGGACGGGGGGGCGGCTACACCTTC. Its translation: CASSFSLGRGGGYTF.

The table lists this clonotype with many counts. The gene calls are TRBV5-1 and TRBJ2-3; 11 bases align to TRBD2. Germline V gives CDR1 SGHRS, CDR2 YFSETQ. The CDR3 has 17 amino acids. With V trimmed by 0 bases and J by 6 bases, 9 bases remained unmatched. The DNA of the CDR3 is TGCGCCAGCAGCTTGGAGGCTACTAGCGGGGGATCGGATACGCAGTATTTT. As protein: CASSLEATSGGSDTQYF.

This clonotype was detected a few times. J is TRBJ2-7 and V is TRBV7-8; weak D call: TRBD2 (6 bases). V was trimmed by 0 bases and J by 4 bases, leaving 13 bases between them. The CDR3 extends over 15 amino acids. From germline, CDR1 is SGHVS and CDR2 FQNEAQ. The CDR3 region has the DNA TGTGCCAGCAGCTTAGCGCAGGGACTCAGATACGAGCAGTACTTC. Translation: CASSLAQGLRYEQYF.

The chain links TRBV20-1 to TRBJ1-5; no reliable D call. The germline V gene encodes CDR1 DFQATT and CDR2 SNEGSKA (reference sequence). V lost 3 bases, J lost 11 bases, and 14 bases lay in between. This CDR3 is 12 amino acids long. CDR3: CSASVTHEAQHF. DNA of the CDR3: TGCAGTGCTAGCGTTACCCACGAGGCCCAGCATTTT.

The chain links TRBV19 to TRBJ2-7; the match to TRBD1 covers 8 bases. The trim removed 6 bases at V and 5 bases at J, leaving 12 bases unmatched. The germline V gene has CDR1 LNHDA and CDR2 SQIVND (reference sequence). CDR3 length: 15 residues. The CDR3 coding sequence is TGTGCCAGTAGCGACGGACAGGGTGCATTACACGAGCAGTACTTC. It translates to CASSDGQGALHEQYF.

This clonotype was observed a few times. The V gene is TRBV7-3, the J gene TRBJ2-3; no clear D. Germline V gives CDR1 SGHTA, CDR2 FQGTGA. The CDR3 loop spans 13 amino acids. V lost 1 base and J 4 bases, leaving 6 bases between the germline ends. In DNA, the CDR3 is TGTGCCAGCAGCTTAATAGCTGCAGATACGCAGTATTTT. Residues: CASSLIAADTQYF.

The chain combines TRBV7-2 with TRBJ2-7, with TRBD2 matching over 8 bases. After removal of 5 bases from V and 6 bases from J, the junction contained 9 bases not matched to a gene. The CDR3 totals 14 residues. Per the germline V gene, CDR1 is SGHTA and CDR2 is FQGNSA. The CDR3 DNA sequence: TGTGCCAGCAGCCCAAGCGGGAGTATGTCCGAGCAGTACTTC. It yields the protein CASSPSGSMSEQYF.

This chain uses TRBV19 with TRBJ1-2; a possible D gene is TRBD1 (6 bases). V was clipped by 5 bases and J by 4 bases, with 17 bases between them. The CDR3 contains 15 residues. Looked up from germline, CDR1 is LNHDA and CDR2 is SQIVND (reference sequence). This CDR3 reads CASSWERQDPYGYTF. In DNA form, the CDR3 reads TGTGCCAGTAGTTGGGAAAGACAGGATCCCTATGGCTACACCTTC.

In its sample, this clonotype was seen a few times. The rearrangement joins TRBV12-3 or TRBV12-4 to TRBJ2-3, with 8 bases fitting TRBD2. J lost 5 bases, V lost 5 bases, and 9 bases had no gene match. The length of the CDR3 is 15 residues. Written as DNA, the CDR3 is TGTGCCAGCAGTGGGCCCAGCGGGAGCGGAGATACGCAGTATTTT. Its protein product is CASSGPSGSGDTQYF.

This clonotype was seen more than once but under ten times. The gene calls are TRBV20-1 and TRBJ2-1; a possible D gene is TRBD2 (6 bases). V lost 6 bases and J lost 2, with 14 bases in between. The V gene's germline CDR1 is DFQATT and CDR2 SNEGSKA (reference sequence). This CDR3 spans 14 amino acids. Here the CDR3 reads CSALASATYNEQFF. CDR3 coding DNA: TGCAGTGCACTTGCTAGCGCTACCTACAATGAGCAGTTCTTC.

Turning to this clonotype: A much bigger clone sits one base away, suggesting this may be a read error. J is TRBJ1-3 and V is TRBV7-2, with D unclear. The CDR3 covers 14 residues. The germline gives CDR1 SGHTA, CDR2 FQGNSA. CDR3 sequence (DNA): TGTGCCAGCAGCTTCAGAAACGGTGGAAACGCCATATATTTT. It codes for CASSFRNGGNAIYF.

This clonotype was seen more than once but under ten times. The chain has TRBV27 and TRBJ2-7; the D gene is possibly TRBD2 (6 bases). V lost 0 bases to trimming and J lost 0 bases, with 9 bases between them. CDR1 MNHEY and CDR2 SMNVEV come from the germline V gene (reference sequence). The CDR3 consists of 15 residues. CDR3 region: CASSLSGLLSYEQYF. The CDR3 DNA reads TGTGCCAGCAGTTTATCAGGACTACTCTCCTACGAGCAGTACTTC.

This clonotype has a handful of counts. The CDR3 nucleotides read TGTGCCAGCAGCCGACAGGGTGGGAGTAATTCACCCCTCCACTTT. Residues: CASSRQGGSNSPLHF. V gene TRBV12-3 or TRBV12-4 combines with J gene TRBJ1-6, with 7 bases fitting TRBD1. This CDR3 spans 15 amino acids. V was clipped by 6 bases and J by 6 bases; unmatched bases: 8.

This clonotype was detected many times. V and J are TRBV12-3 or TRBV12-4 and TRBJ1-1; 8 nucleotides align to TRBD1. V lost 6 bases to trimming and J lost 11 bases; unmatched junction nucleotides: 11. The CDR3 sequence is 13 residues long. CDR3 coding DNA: TGTGCCAGCAGCCAGGGGGCTAACGGGGGGGCTTTCTTT. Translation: CASSQGANGGAFF.

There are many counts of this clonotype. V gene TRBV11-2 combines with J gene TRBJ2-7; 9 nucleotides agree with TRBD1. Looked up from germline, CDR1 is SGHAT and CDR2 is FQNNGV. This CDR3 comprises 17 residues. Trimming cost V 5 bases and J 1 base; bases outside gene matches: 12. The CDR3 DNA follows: TGTGCCAGCAGCCAAAACCTGCCCGGGACAGGGTCCTACGAGCAGTACTTC. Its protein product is CASSQNLPGTGSYEQYF.

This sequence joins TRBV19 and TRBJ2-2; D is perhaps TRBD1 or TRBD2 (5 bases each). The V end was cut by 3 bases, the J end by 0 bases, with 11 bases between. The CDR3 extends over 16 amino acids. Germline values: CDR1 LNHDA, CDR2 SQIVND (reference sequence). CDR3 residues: CASSMTGTPNTGELFF. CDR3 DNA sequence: TGTGCCAGTAGTATGACCGGGACCCCGAACACCGGGGAGCTGTTTTTT.